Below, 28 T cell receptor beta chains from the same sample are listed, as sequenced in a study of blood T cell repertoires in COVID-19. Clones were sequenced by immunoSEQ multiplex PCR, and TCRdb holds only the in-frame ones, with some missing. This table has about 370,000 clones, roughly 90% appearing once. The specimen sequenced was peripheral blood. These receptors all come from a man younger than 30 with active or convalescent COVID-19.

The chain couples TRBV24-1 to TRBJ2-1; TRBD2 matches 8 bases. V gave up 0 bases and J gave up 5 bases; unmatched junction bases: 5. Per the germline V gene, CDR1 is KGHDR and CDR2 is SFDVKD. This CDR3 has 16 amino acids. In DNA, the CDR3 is TGTGCCACCAGTGATTTGCCGGGGGGGCCAAACAATGAGCAGTTCTTC. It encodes CATSDLPGGPNNEQFF.

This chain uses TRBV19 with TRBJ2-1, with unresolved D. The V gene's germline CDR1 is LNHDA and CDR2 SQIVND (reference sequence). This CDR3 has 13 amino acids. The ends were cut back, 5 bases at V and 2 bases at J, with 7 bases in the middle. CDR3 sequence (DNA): TGTGCCAGTAGTGGTACAGCCTACAATGAGCAGTTCTTC. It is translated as CASSGTAYNEQFF.

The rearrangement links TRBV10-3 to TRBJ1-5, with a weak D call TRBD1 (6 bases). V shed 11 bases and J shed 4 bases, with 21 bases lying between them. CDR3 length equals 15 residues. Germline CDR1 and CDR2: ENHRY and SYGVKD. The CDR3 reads CAHSREQGSNQPQHF. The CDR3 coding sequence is TGTGCCCATTCACGGGAACAGGGATCGAATCAGCCCCAGCATTTT.

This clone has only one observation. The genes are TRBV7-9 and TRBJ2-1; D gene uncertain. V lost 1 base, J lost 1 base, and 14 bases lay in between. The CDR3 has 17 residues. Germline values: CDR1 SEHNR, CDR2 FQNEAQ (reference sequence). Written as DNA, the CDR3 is TGTGCCAGCAGCTTAGGAGGCAACAAGGATTCCTACAATGAGCAGTTCTTC. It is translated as CASSLGGNKDSYNEQFF.

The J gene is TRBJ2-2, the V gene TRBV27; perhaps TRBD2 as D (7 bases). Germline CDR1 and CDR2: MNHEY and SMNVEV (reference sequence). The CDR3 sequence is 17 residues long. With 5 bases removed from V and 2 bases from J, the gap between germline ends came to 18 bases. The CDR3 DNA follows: TGTGCCAGCAGTCGCCCTTCTGCGGGGGCAAACACCGGGGAGCTGTTTTTT. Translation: CASSRPSAGANTGELFF.

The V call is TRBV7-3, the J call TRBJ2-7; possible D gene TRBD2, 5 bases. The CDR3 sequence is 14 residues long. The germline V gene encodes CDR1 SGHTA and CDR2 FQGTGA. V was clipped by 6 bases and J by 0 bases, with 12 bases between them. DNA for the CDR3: TGTGCCAGCAGTGAGGGAGTAACCTCCTACGAGCAGTACTTC. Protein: CASSEGVTSYEQYF.

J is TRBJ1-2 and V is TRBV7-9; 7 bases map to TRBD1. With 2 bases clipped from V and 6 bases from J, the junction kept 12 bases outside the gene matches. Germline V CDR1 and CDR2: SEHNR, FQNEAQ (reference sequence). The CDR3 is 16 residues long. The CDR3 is CASSLLGQQGKDGYTF. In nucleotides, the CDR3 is TGTGCCAGCAGCTTATTGGGACAACAGGGGAAGGATGGCTACACCTTC. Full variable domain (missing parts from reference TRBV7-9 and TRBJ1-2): DTGVSQNPRHKITKRGQNVTFRCDPISEHNRLYWYRQTLGQGPEFLTYFQNEAQLEKSRLLSDRFSAERPKGSFSTLEIQRTEQGDSAMYLCASSLLGQQGKDGYTFGSGTRLTVV.

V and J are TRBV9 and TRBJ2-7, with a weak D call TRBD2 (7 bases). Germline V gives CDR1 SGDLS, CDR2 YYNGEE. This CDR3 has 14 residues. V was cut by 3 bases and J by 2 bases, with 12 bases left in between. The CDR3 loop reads CASSGGGSPYEQYF. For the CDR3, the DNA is TGTGCCAGCAGCGGGGGGGGCAGTCCCTACGAGCAGTACTTC.

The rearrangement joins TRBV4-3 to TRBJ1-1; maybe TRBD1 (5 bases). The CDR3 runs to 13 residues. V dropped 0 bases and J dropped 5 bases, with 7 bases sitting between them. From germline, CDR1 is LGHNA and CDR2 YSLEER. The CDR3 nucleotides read TGCGCCAGCAGCCAAGATCACAGGACTGAAGCTTTCTTT. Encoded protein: CASSQDHRTEAFF.

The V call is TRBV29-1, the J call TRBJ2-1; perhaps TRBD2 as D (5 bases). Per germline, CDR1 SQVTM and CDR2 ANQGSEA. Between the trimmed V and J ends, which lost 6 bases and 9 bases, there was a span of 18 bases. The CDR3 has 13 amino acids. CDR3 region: CSVMEASYGEQFF. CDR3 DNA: TGCAGCGTAATGGAGGCTAGCTACGGTGAGCAGTTCTTC.

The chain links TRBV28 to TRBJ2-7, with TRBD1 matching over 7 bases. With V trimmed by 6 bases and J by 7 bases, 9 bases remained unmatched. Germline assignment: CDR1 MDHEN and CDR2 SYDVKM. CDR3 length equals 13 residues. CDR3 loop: CASRSDRAEEQYF. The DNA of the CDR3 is TGTGCCAGCAGATCCGACAGGGCGGAAGAGCAGTACTTC.

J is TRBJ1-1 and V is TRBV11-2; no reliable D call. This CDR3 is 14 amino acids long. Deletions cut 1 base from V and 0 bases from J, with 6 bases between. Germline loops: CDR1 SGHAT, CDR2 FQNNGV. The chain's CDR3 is CASSLVRMNTEAFF. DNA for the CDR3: TGTGCCAGCAGCTTAGTGAGGATGAACACTGAAGCTTTCTTT.

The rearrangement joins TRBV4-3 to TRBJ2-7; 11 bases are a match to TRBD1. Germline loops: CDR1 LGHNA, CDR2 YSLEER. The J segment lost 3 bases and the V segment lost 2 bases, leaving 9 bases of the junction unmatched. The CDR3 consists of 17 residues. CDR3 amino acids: CASSQNRGTGGIYEQYF. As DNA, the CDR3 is TGCGCCAGCAGCCAAAACCGGGGGACAGGGGGTATCTACGAGCAGTACTTC.

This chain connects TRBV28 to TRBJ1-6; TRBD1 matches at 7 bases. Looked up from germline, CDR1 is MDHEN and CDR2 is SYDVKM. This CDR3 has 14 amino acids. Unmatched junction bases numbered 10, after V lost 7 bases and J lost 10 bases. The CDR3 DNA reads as TGTGCCAGCACCTGGGCAGGGGGAGGATCACCCCTCCACTTT. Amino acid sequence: CASTWAGGGSPLHF.

CDR3 DNA: TGTGCCAGTGAAGAGCGGGGGGTTAGCACAGATACGCAGTATTTT. As protein: CASEERGVSTDTQYF. V and J are TRBV19 and TRBJ2-3; 9 bases agree with TRBD2. Germline values: CDR1 LNHDA, CDR2 SQIVND (reference sequence). This CDR3 spans 15 amino acids. The V and J ends lost 8 bases and 0 bases, in that order; junction bases with no gene match: 6.

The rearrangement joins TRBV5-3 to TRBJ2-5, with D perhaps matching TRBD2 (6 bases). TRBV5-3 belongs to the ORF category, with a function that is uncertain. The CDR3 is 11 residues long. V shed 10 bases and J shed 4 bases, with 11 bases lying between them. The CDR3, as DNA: TGTGCCCCTCGGGGGAGAGAGACCCAGTACTTC. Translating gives CAPRGRETQYF.

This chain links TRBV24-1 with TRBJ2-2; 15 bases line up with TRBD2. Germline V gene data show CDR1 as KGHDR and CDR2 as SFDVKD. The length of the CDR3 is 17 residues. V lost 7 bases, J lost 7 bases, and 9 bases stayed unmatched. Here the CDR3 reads CATRATGLAGGSGELFF. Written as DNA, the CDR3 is TGTGCCACCAGAGCAACGGGACTAGCGGGGGGAAGCGGGGAGCTGTTTTTT.

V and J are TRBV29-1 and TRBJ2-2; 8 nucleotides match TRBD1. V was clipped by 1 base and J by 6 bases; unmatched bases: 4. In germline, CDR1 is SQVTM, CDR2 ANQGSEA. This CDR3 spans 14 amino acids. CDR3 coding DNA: TGCAGCGTTGAAGGGACAGGGAATCCCGGGGAGCTGTTTTTT. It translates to CSVEGTGNPGELFF.

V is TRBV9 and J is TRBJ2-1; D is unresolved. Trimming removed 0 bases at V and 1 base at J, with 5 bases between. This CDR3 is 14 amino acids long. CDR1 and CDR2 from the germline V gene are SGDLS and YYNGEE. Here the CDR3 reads CASSVVGSYNEQFF. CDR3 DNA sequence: TGTGCCAGCAGCGTAGTCGGGTCCTACAATGAGCAGTTCTTC. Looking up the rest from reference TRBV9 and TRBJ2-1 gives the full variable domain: DSGVTQTPKHLITATGQRVTLRCSPRSGDLSVYWYQQSLDQGLQFLIQYYNGEERAKGNILERFSAQQFPDLHSELNLSSLELGDSALYFCASSVVGSYNEQFFGPGTRLTVL.

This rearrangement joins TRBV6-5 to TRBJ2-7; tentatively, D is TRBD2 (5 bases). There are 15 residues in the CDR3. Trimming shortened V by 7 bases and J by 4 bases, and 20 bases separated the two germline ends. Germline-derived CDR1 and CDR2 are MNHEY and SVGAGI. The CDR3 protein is CASKLGIARGYEQYF. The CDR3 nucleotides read TGTGCCAGCAAGCTCGGTATAGCCCGAGGGTACGAGCAGTACTTC.

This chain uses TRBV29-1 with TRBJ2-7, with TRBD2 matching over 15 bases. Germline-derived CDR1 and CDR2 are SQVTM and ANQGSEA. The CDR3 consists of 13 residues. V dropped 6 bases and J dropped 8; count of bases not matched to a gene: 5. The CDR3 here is CSVGTSGRPQQYF. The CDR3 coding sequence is TGCAGCGTCGGGACTAGCGGGAGGCCCCAGCAGTACTTC.

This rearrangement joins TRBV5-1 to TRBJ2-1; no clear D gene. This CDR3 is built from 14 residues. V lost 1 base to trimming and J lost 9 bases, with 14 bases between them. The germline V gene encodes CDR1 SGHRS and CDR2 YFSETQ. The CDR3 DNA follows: TGCGCCAGCAGCTTGACAGTGGCGCGTGCTGAGCAGTTCTTC. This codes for CASSLTVARAEQFF. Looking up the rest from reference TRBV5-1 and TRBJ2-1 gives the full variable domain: KAGVTQTPRYLIKTRGQQVTLSCSPISGHRSVSWYQQTPGQGLQFLFEYFSETQRNKGNFPGRFSGRQFSNSRSEMNVSTLELGDSALYLCASSLTVARAEQFFGPGTRLTVL.

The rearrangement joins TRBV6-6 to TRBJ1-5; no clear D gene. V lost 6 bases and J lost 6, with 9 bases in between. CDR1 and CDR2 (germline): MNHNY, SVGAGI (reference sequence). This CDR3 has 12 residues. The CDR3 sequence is CASSHRGQPQHF. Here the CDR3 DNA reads TGTGCCAGCAGCCACCGAGGTCAGCCCCAGCATTTT.

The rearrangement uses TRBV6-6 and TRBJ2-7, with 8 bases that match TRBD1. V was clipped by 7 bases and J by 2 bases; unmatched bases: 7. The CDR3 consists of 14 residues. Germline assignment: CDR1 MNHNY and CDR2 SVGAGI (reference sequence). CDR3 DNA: TGTGCCAGCAACCAACCGGGACAGGCCTACGAGCAGTACTTC. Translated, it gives CASNQPGQAYEQYF.

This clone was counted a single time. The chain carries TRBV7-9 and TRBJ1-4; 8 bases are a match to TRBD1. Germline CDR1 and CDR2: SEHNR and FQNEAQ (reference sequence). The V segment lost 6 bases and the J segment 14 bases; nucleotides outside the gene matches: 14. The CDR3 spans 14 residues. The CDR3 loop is CASSSDREISWLFF. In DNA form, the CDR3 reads TGTGCCAGCAGTTCGGACAGGGAGATTAGTTGGCTGTTTTTT.

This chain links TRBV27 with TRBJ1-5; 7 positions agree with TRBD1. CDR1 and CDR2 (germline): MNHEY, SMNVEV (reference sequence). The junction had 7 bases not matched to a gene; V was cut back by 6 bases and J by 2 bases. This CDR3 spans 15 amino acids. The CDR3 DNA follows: TGTGCCAGCAGCCAACAGGGGTCGGGCAATCAGCCCCAGCATTTT. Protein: CASSQQGSGNQPQHF.

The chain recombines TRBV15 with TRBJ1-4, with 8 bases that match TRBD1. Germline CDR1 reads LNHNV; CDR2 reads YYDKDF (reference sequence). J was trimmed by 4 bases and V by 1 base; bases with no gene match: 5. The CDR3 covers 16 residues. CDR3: CATSRALGQGNEKLFF. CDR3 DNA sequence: TGTGCCACCAGCAGAGCTCTCGGACAGGGTAATGAAAAACTGTTTTTT.

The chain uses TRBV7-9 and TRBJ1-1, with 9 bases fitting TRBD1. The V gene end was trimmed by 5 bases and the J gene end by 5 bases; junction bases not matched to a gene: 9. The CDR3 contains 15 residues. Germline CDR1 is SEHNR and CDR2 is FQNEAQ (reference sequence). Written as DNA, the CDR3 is TGTGCCAGCAGCCCACTACAGGGGGCCGGGACTGAAGCTTTCTTT. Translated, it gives CASSPLQGAGTEAFF. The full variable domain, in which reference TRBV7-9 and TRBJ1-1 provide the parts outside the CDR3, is DTGVSQNPRHKITKRGQNVTFRCDPISEHNRLYWYRQTLGQGPEFLTYFQNEAQLEKSRLLSDRFSAERPKGSFSTLEIQRTEQGDSAMYLCASSPLQGAGTEAFFGQGTRLTVV.